This entry features one T cell receptor (beta chain) sequence. The method was immunoSEQ multiplex PCR; TCRdb's version includes in-frame clones alone and lacks a portion of them. Counted here are some 31,000 clones, approximately 86% occurring once; the ten biggest clones make up 0.88%. V lost 3 bases and J lost 3; bases outside the gene matches: 3. This CDR3 has 13 amino acids. Germline V gene lookup returns CDR1 SGHDT and CDR2 YYEEEE. The entry originates in a study of monozygotic twins with cystic fibrosis. The sequence was obtained from a girl aged 2-10 years with cystic fibrosis. This sequence joins TRBV5-6 and TRBJ2-7, with 7 bases identical to TRBD1. The sequencing input was blood. In DNA form, the CDR3 reads TGTGCCAGCAGCTCGACAGGGTTCTACGAGCAGTACTTC. This encodes CASSSTGFYEQYF.